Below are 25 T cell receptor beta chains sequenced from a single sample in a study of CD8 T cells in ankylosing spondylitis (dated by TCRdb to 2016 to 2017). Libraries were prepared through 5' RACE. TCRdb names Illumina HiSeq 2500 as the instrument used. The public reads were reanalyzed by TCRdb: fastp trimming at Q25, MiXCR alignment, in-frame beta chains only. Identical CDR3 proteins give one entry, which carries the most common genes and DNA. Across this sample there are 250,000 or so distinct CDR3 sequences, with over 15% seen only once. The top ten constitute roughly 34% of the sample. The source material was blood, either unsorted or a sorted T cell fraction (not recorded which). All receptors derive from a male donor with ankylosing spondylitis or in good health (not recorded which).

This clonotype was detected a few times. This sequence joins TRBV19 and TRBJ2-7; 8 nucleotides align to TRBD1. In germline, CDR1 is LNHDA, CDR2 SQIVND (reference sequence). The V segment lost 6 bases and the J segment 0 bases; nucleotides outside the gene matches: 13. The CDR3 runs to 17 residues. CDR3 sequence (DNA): TGTGCCAGTAGCCCGGACAGGGCAGGGGATAGCTCCTACGAGCAGTACTTC. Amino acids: CASSPDRAGDSSYEQYF.

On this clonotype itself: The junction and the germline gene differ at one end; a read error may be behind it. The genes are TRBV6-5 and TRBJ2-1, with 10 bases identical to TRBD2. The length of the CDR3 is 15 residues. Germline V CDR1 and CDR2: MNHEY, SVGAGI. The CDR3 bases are TGTGCCAGCAGTGACTCTAGCGGGAGTATCTATGAGCAGTTCTTC. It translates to CASSDSSGSIYEQFF.

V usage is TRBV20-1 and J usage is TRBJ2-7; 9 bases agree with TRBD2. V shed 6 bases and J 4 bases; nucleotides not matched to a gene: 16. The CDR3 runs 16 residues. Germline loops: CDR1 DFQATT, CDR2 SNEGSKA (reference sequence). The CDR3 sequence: CSALPEREAQLYEQYF. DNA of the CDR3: TGCAGTGCCCTACCGGAGCGGGAGGCCCAGTTGTACGAGCAGTACTTC.

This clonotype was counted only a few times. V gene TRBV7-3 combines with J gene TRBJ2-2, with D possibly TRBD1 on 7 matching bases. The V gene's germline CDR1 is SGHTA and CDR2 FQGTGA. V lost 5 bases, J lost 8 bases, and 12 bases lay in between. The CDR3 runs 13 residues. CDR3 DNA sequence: TGTGCCAGCAGCATGACAGGGACTGGGGAGCTGTTTTTT. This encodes CASSMTGTGELFF.

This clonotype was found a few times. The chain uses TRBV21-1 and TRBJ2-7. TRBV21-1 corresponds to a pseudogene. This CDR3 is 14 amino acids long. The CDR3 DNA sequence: TGTGCCAGCAGCAAAGAGGAAGGTACCTACGAGCAGTACTTC. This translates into CASSKEEGTYEQYF.

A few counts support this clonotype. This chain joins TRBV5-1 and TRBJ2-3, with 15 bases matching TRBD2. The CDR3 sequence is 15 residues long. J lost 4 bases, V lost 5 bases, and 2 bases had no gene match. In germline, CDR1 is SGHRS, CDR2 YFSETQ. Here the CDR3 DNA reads TGCGCCAGCAGGGGGACTAGCGGGAGGCCAGATACGCAGTATTTT. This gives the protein CASRGTSGRPDTQYF.

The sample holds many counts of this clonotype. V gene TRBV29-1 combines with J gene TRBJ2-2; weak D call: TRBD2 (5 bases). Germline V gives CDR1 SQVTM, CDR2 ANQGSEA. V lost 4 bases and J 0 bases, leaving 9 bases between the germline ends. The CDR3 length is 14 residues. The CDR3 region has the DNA TGCAGCGTTGGGTGGACTCCGAACACCGGGGAGCTGTTTTTT. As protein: CSVGWTPNTGELFF.

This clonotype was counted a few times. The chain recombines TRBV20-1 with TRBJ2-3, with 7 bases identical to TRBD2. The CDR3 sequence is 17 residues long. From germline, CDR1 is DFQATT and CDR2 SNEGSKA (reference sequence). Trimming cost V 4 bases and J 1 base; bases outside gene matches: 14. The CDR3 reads CSAKQAGVVPRTDTQYF. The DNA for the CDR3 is TGCAGTGCTAAGCAGGCGGGAGTGGTCCCTCGCACAGATACGCAGTATTTT.

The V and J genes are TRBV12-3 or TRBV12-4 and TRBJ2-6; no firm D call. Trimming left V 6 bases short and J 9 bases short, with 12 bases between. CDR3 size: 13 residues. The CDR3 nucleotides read TGTGCCAGCAGCCCCGAGGAATTCAACGTCCTGACTTTC. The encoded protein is CASSPEEFNVLTF.

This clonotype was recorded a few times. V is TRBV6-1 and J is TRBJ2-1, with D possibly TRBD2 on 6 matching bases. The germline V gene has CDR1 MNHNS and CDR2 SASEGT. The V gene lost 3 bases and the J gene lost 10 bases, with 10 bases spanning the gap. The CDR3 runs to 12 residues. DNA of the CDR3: TGTGCCAGCAGTGACTTAAGCGGGGAGCAGTTCTTC. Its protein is CASSDLSGEQFF.

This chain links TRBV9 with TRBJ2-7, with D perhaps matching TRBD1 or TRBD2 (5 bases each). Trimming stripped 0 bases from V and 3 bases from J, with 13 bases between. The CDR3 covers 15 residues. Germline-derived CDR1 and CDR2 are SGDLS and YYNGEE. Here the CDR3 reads CASSVGGAIGYEQYF. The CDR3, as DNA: TGTGCCAGCAGCGTAGGAGGGGCAATCGGCTACGAGCAGTACTTC.

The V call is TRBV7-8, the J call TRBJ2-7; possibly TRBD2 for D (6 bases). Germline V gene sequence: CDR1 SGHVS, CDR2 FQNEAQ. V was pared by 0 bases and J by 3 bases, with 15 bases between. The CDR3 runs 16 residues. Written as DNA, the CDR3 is TGTGCCAGCAGCTTAGCGTTGGAGGGGACTTTCTACGAGCAGTACTTC. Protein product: CASSLALEGTFYEQYF.

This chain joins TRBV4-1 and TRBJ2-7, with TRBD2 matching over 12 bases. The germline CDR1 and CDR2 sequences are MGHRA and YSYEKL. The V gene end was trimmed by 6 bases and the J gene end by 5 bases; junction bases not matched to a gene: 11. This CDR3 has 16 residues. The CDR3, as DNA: TGCGCCAGCAGGTCGACTAGCGGGAGTTTTTCCGACGAGCAGTACTTC. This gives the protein CASRSTSGSFSDEQYF.

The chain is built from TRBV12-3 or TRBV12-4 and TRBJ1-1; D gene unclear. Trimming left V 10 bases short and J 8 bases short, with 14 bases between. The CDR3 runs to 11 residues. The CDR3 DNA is TGTGCCACCAAGAGGAACTGGGAAGCTTTCTTT. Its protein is CATKRNWEAFF.

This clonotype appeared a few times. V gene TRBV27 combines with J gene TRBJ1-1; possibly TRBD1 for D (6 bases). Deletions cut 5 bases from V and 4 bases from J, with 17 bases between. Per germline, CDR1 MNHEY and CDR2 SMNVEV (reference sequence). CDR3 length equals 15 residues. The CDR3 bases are TGTGCCAGCAGTCGAGAACAGGGATTGGGCACTGAAGCTTTCTTT. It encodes CASSREQGLGTEAFF.

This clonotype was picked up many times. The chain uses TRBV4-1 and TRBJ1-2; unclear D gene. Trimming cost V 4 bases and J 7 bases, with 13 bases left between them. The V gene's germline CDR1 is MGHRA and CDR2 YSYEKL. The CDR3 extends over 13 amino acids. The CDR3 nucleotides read TGCGCCAGCAGCCTACCAGACCGTAGTGGCTACACCTTC. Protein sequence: CASSLPDRSGYTF.

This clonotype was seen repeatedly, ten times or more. The CDR3 here is CASSLKSPGEFGELFF. In DNA, the CDR3 is TGTGCCAGCAGTTTAAAGTCGCCAGGGGAGTTCGGGGAGCTGTTTTTT. The V gene is TRBV27, the J gene TRBJ2-2, with a weak D call TRBD1 (6 bases). CDR3 length equals 16 residues. Germline values: CDR1 MNHEY, CDR2 SMNVEV (reference sequence). The V end lost 2 bases, the J end lost 7 bases, and 17 bases lay between the germline ends.

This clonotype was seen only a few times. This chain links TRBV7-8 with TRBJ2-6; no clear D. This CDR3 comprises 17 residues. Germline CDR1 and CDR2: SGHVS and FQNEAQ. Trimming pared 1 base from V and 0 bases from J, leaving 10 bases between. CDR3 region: CASSLDLLYSGANVLTF. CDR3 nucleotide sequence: TGTGCCAGCAGCTTAGATCTCCTATACTCTGGGGCCAACGTCCTGACTTTC.

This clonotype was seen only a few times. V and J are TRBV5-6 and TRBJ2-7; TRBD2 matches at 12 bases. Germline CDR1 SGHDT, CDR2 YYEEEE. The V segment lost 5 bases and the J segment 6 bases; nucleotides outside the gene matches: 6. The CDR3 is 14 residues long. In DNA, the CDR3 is TGTGCCAGCAGGACTAGCGGGAGTTACCCCGAGCAGTACTTC. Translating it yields CASRTSGSYPEQYF.

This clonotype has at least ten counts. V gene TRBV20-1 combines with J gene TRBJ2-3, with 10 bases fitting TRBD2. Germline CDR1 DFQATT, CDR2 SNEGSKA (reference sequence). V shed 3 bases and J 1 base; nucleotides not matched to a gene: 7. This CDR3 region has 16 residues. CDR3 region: CSARGFGTSGTDTQYF. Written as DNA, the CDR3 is TGCAGTGCTAGGGGGTTTGGGACTAGCGGCACAGATACGCAGTATTTT.

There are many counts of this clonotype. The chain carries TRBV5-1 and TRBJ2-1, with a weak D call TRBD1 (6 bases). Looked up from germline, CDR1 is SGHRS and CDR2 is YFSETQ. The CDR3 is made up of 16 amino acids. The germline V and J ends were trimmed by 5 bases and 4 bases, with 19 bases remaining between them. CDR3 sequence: CASRHSTGIAYNEQFF. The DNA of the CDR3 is TGCGCCAGCAGACACTCCACAGGGATAGCTTACAATGAGCAGTTCTTC.

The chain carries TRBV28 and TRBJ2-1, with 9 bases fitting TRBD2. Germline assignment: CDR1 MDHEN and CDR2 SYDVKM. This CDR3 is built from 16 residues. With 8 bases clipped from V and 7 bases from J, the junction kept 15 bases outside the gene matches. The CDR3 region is CASLQTSGNSRNEQFF. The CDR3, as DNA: TGTGCCAGCCTACAGACTAGCGGAAATTCGAGGAATGAGCAGTTCTTC.

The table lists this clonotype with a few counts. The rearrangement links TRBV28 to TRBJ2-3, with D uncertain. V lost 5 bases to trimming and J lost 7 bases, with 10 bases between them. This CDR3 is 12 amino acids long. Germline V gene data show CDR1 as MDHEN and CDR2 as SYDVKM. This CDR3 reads CASSPLTHTQYF. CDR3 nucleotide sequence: TGTGCCAGCAGTCCCCTGACCCATACGCAGTATTTT.

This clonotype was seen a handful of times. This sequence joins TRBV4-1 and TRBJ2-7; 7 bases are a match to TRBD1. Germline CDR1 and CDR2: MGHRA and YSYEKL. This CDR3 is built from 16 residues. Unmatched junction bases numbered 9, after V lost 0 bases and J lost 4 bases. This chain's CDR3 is CASSQDKATGLYEQYF. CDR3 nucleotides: TGCGCCAGCAGCCAAGATAAAGCGACAGGGCTTTACGAGCAGTACTTC.

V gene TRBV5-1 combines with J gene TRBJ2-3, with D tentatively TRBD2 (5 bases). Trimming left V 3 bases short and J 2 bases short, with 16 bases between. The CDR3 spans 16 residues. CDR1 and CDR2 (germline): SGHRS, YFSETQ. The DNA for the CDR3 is TGCGCCAGCAGCTCGGAAAGGGAGTTCGTCACAGATACGCAGTATTTT. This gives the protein CASSSEREFVTDTQYF.